This T cell receptor (beta chain) was recorded in a study of T cell responses to AZD1222 COVID-19 vaccine. The CDR3 has 13 residues. V was shortened by 2 bases and J by 6 bases, with 9 bases between the two germline ends. Libraries were prepared by immunoSEQ multiplex PCR; TCRdb keeps only in-frame clonotypes and omits some of them. The top ten clones hold roughly a fifth of a sample with some 90,000 clones, around nine tenths of them seen once. The chain combines TRBV12-3 or TRBV12-4 with TRBJ2-3; weak D call: TRBD1 (6 bases). Sequences were derived from peripheral blood, sampled on day 0 of AZD1222 vaccination. This sequence originates from an adult in good health. For the CDR3, the DNA is TGTGCCAGCAGTTTACAACAGGGCGATACGCAGTATTTT. This gives the protein CASSLQQGDTQYF.